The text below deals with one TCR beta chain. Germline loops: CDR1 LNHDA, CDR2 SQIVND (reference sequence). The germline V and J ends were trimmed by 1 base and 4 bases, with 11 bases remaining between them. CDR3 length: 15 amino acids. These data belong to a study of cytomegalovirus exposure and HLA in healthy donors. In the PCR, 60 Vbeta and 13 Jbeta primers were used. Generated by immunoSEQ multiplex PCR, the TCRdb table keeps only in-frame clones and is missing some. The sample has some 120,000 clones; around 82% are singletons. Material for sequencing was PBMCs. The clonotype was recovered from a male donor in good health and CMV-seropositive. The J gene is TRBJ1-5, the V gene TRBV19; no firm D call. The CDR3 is CASSIGPEQNQPQHF. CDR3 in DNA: TGTGCCAGTAGTATAGGCCCAGAACAGAATCAGCCCCAGCATTTT.